This passage covers 21 T cell receptor beta chains from one sample sequenced in a study of siplizumab effects on memory and regulatory T cells. TCRdb's table, derived via immunoSEQ multiplex PCR, lists solely in-frame clones and lacks some. Among tens of thousands of clones listed, around 95% were seen once. Sequencing was done on a sample of naive CD4+ T cells sorted from blood. The receptors stem from a human donor in good health.

J is TRBJ2-7 and V is TRBV7-9, with 8 nucleotides matching TRBD2. CDR1 is SEHNR and CDR2 is FQNEAQ in the germline V gene (reference sequence). The CDR3 extends over 15 amino acids. Losses at the gene ends were 1 base for V and 3 bases for J; bases not matched to a gene: 5. CDR3 residues: CASSLGGGGNYEQYF. CDR3 nucleotides: TGTGCCAGCAGCTTAGGTGGCGGGGGGAACTACGAGCAGTACTTC.

The chain recombines TRBV5-6 with TRBJ1-2, with 9 bases that match TRBD1. The J segment lost 4 bases and the V segment lost 4 bases, leaving 5 bases of the junction unmatched. This CDR3 comprises 14 residues. Germline loops: CDR1 SGHDT, CDR2 YYEEEE. The CDR3 loop is CASSQGQGTYGYTF. The CDR3 bases are TGTGCCAGCAGCCAGGGACAGGGCACCTATGGCTACACCTTC.

The gene calls are TRBV2 and TRBJ1-1; no definite D call. The CDR3 runs to 12 residues. The V end was cut by 6 bases, the J end by 2 bases, with 7 bases between. CDR1 and CDR2 from the germline V gene are SNHLY and FYNNEI. CDR3: CASREGNTEAFF. DNA of the CDR3: TGTGCCAGCAGGGAGGGAAACACTGAAGCTTTCTTT.

V usage is TRBV19 and J usage is TRBJ1-1; D gene ambiguous. Germline CDR1 is LNHDA and CDR2 is SQIVND (reference sequence). The CDR3 has 14 amino acids. The ends were cut back, 6 bases at V and 4 bases at J, with 15 bases in the middle. The CDR3 coding sequence is TGTGCCAGTAGCATCGACGGCGGGTCCACTGAAGCTTTCTTT. Amino acid sequence: CASSIDGGSTEAFF.

V is TRBV7-2 and J is TRBJ2-1; 12 bases map to TRBD2. Per the germline V gene, CDR1 is SGHTA and CDR2 is FQGNSA. The CDR3 consists of 12 residues. Trimming cost V 3 bases and J 15 bases; bases outside gene matches: 3. For the CDR3, the DNA is TGTGCCAGCAGCTTTAGGACTAGCGGGGCGTTCTTC. Its protein is CASSFRTSGAFF.

The rearrangement links TRBV11-3 to TRBJ2-5; the D is unclear. Germline V gives CDR1 SGHNT, CDR2 YENEEA. V lost 4 bases and J lost 1, with 7 bases in between. The CDR3 consists of 13 residues. In DNA, the CDR3 is TGTGCCAGCAGCTCGAGGTTCCAAGAGACCCAGTACTTC. This codes for CASSSRFQETQYF.

The gene calls are TRBV7-9 and TRBJ2-2; D tentatively reads TRBD1 or TRBD2 (5 bases each). The CDR3 contains 15 residues. The germline gives CDR1 SEHNR, CDR2 FQNEAQ (reference sequence). The V gene lost 4 bases and the J gene lost 1 base, with 10 bases spanning the gap. Here the CDR3 reads CASSSGTVNTGELFF. The CDR3 DNA reads as TGTGCCAGCAGCTCCGGGACGGTGAACACCGGGGAGCTGTTTTTT.

V usage is TRBV19 and J usage is TRBJ2-3; 7 bases are a match to TRBD2. V lost 6 bases to trimming and J lost 2 bases; unmatched junction nucleotides: 8. This CDR3 spans 15 amino acids. CDR1 is LNHDA and CDR2 is SQIVND in the germline V gene (reference sequence). CDR3 bases: TGTGCCAGTAGCCATCGCGGGGGACCCACAGATACGCAGTATTTT. Translating it yields CASSHRGGPTDTQYF.

V usage is TRBV6-5 and J usage is TRBJ1-1, with a possible D match to TRBD1 (5 bases). The CDR3 has 12 residues. In germline, CDR1 is MNHEY, CDR2 SVGAGI. Trimming removed 5 bases from V and 8 bases from J, with 12 bases in between. The CDR3 loop reads CASSPGGVEAFF. As DNA, the CDR3 is TGTGCCAGCAGTCCCGGGGGGGTAGAAGCTTTCTTT.

The chain has TRBV7-7 and TRBJ2-1; 7 positions agree with TRBD2. Trimming removed 5 bases from V and 0 bases from J; junction bases left unmatched: 13. This CDR3 has 18 residues. Germline V gene sequence: CDR1 SSHAT, CDR2 FNYEAQ (reference sequence). CDR3 DNA sequence: TGTGCCAGCAGCCCCGGGTTGAGCGGGGTTAGCTCCTACAATGAGCAGTTCTTC. This encodes CASSPGLSGVSSYNEQFF.

The chain employs TRBV18 and TRBJ1-5; D ambiguous. CDR1 and CDR2 (germline): KGHSH, LQKENI. The V end lost 5 bases, the J end lost 0 bases, and 11 bases lay between the germline ends. CDR3 length equals 15 residues. The CDR3 protein is CASSFSVNSNQPQHF. CDR3 DNA: TGTGCCAGCTCATTCTCGGTTAATAGCAATCAGCCCCAGCATTTT.

The rearrangement joins TRBV7-3 to TRBJ2-1; D may be TRBD1 (6 bases). CDR3 length: 15 amino acids. From germline, CDR1 is SGHTA and CDR2 FQGTGA. Trimming removed 5 bases at V and 1 base at J, with 12 bases between. Written as DNA, the CDR3 is TGTGCCAGCAGCCGAAGGGACAAGTCCTACAATGAGCAGTTCTTC. Translating it yields CASSRRDKSYNEQFF.

The chain employs TRBV5-4 and TRBJ2-7; a possible D gene is TRBD2 (5 bases). The V and J ends lost 0 bases and 2 bases respectively, with 12 bases between them. Germline V gene lookup returns CDR1 SGHNT and CDR2 YYREEE (reference sequence). This CDR3 region has 15 residues. The CDR3 DNA reads TGTGCCAGCAGCTTGGAAGTACCGGGGACCTACGAGCAGTACTTC. It yields the protein CASSLEVPGTYEQYF.

The V call is TRBV5-1, the J call TRBJ2-7, with D possibly TRBD2 on 5 matching bases. The germline CDR1 and CDR2 sequences are SGHRS and YFSETQ. The CDR3 sequence is 12 residues long. The ends were cut back, 0 bases at V and 7 bases at J, with 8 bases in the middle. The CDR3 DNA reads TGCGCCAGCAGCTTGGGAGGGTGGGAGCAGTACTTC. Residues: CASSLGGWEQYF.

The chain combines TRBV30 with TRBJ1-6; TRBD1 agrees at 9 bases. CDR1 GTSNPN and CDR2 SVGIG come from the germline V gene (reference sequence). The CDR3 runs 15 residues. Trimming cost V 5 bases and J 5 bases; bases outside gene matches: 7. The CDR3 DNA follows: TGTGCCTGGGACCGGGACAGGGCGAATAATTCACCCCTCCACTTT. It codes for CAWDRDRANNSPLHF.

This rearrangement joins TRBV5-6 to TRBJ2-7; either TRBD1 or TRBD2 may supply D (5 bases each). CDR1 and CDR2 (germline): SGHDT, YYEEEE. The CDR3 sequence is 15 residues long. Trimming removed 3 bases from V and 0 bases from J, with 13 bases in between. The CDR3 here is CASSSRGTISYEQYF. DNA of the CDR3: TGTGCCAGCAGCTCCCGGGGCACAATCTCCTACGAGCAGTACTTC.

The chain recombines TRBV5-1 with TRBJ1-2; weak D call: TRBD1 (5 bases). This CDR3 is 15 amino acids long. Per the germline V gene, CDR1 is SGHRS and CDR2 is YFSETQ. Between the trimmed V and J ends, which lost 0 bases and 3 bases, there was a span of 12 bases. This CDR3 reads CASSLVVGVDYGYTF. The CDR3 DNA is TGCGCCAGCAGCTTGGTTGTAGGGGTAGACTATGGCTACACCTTC. The full variable domain, in which reference TRBV5-1 and TRBJ1-2 provide the parts outside the CDR3, is KAGVTQTPRYLIKTRGQQVTLSCSPISGHRSVSWYQQTPGQGLQFLFEYFSETQRNKGNFPGRFSGRQFSNSRSEMNVSTLELGDSALYLCASSLVVGVDYGYTFGSGTRLTVV.

The chain is built from TRBV5-6 and TRBJ1-1; D is unclear. V dropped 4 bases and J dropped 2 bases, with 18 bases sitting between them. CDR3 length: 16 amino acids. The germline gives CDR1 SGHDT, CDR2 YYEEEE. CDR3 in amino acids: CASSLGGGLDNTEAFF. The CDR3 coding sequence is TGTGCCAGCAGCCTTGGAGGTGGGTTGGATAACACTGAAGCTTTCTTT.

The chain has TRBV18 and TRBJ1-1; D is unresolved. Germline-derived CDR1 and CDR2 are KGHSH and LQKENI. Trimming cost V 2 bases and J 4 bases, with 11 bases left between them. CDR3 length: 14 amino acids. The CDR3, as DNA: TGTGCCAGCTCACCAGGCGGCGGGAGCACTGAAGCTTTCTTT. This translates into CASSPGGGSTEAFF.

The J gene is TRBJ2-3, the V gene TRBV15; D is possibly TRBD1 or TRBD2 (5 bases each). Trimming took 0 bases from V and 11 from J, leaving 15 bases between them. The CDR3 spans 14 residues. The germline gives CDR1 LNHNV, CDR2 YYDKDF (reference sequence). Here the CDR3 reads CATSRDLTGQGQYF. CDR3 DNA sequence: TGTGCCACCAGCAGAGATCTGACGGGGCAGGGGCAGTATTTT.

The chain is built from TRBV6-5 and TRBJ1-3; D is unresolved. Looked up from germline, CDR1 is MNHEY and CDR2 is SVGAGI. Deletions cut 6 bases from V and 0 bases from J, with 6 bases between. This CDR3 spans 13 amino acids. In nucleotides, the CDR3 is TGTGCCAGCAGCTCCCTCTCTGGAAACACCATATATTTT. Its translation: CASSSLSGNTIYF.